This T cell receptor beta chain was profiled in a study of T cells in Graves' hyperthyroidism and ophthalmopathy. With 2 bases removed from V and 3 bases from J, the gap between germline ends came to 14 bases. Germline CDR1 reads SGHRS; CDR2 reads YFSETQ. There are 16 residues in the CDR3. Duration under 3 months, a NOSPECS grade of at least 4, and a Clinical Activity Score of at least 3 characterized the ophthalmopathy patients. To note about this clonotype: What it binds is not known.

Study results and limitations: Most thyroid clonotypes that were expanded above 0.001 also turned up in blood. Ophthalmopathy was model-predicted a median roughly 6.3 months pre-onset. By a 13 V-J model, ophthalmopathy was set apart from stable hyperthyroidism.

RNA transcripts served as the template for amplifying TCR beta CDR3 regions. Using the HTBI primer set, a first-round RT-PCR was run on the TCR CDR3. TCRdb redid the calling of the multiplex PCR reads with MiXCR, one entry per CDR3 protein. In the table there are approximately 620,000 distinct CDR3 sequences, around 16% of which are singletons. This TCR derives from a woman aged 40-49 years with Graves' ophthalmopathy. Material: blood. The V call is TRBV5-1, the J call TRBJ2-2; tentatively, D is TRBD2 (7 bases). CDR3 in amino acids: CASSFITGGHTGELFF. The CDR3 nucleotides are TGCGCCAGCAGCTTTATAACCGGGGGGCACACCGGGGAGCTGTTTTTT.